This T cell receptor (beta chain) was recorded in a study of cytomegalovirus exposure and HLA in healthy donors. A word on this clone: Its cognate antigen is unknown. One junction end disagrees with the germline gene, perhaps due to a read error. The same CDR3 also results from other DNA sequences found in this sample.

CDR1 is SGHTA and CDR2 is FQGTGA in the germline V gene. The CDR3 totals 12 residues. PCR involved 60 Vbeta and 13 Jbeta primers. The protocol was immunoSEQ multiplex PCR, while the TCRdb copy is restricted to in-frame clones and leaves out a portion. Of around 120,000 clones listed, around three quarters are singletons. Overall study results and limits: Later analysis demonstrated an association between a missense DCLRE1C variant and TCR beta V- and J-gene trimming. Some public TCRs appeared in many individuals, while most sequences were rare.

Donors in the study were healthy people who gave bone marrow. The receptor comes from a man aged 25-40 years in good health and CMV-seropositive. The chain employs TRBV7-3 and TRBJ2-2; the D is unclear. What was sequenced was PBMCs. The CDR3 loop is CASSPGTGELFF. The CDR3 bases are TGCGCCAGCAGCCCAGGCACCGGGGAGCTGTTTTTT.